This section outlines one T cell receptor (beta chain) sequence together with its context. Authors' analysis steps: Amplifying reference gene primers gave estimates of nucleated cell counts. Here immunoSEQ multiplex PCR was the method, and the copy in TCRdb shows in-frame clones only, minus some. V and J calls and clone size follow that table, whereas D and trimming were derived from the DNA. The sample lists more than 60,000 clones, 90% occurring once. The data derive from a study of blood T cell repertoires in COVID-19. Per the germline V gene, CDR1 is MNHEY and CDR2 is SVGAGI. V was trimmed by 6 bases and J by 8 bases, leaving 14 bases between them. The length of the CDR3 is 13 residues.

This receptor was obtained from a man aged 50 to 59 with acute or convalescent COVID-19. The source material was peripheral blood. The gene calls are TRBV6-5 and TRBJ1-3; D uncertain. CDR3 nucleotide sequence: TGTGCCAGCAGACCCCCGGGTGGTGACACCATATATTTT. Its translation is CASRPPGGDTIYF.